A selection of T cell receptor beta chains follows, all from one sample in a study of shared clonotypes between healthy human individuals. The repertoire was sequenced with immunoSEQ multiplex PCR; TCRdb's copy has only in-frame clones and lacks some. The sample has about 590,000 clones; less than 97% are singletons. The specimen sequenced was naive CD8+ T cells sorted from blood. The origin of the receptors is a woman aged 25 to 39 in good health. CDR3s include the opening cysteine and the closing phenylalanine or tryptophan. D genes are given only for firm matches. Expanded clones are given a class, and other clones once, few, many or no size at all.

CDR3 DNA | CDR3 protein | CDR3 length | V gene | D gene | J gene | clone size
TGTGCCAGCATAGGGGGTTGGGGTGGCTCTAGCGGGAGTCGGAACGCCGGGGAGCTGTTTTTT | CASIGGWGGSSGSRNAGELFF | 21 | TRBV2 | TRBD2 | TRBJ2-2 | -
TGTGCTAGTGGTTTTCAGGGGGGAGGGTCTGATCAGCCCCAGCATTTT | CASGFQGGGSDQPQHF | 16 | TRBV12-5 | TRBD1 | TRBJ1-5 | -
TGTGCCAGCACACTAGCGGGAGTGAATGAGCAGTTCTTC | CASTLAGVNEQFF | 13 | TRBV7-9 | TRBD2 | TRBJ2-1 | once
TGCGCCAGCAGCCAAGATGGGGCGGGCAGCACAGATACGCAGTATTTT | CASSQDGAGSTDTQYF | 16 | TRBV4-1 | - | TRBJ2-3 | -
TGTGCCAGTCGAGGACAGGGCTCCTACGAGCAGTACTTC | CASRGQGSYEQYF | 13 | TRBV5-6 | TRBD1 | TRBJ2-7 | -
TGTGCCAGCAGTTTGGGAGCGGGAGCCCTCAAGGATCAAGAGACCCAGTACTTC | CASSLGAGALKDQETQYF | 18 | TRBV28 | TRBD2 | TRBJ2-5 | -
TGTGCCAGCAGCCAAGGACAGGGAGGGTATGGCTACACCTTC | CASSQGQGGYGYTF | 14 | TRBV14 | TRBD1 | TRBJ1-2 | -
TGCGCCAGCAGCTACAGCGGAGCGGACGAGCAGTACTTC | CASSYSGADEQYF | 13 | TRBV4-1 | - | TRBJ2-7 | -
TGCGCCAGCAGCTTAGGTCAGGGAAATTTGCAGTACTTC | CASSLGQGNLQYF | 13 | TRBV5-1 | - | TRBJ2-7 | -
TGTGCCAGTAGTATTTCGGGGGGACTCGGCCTAGGGGACGGGACTTACAACTACAATGAGCAGTTCTTC | CASSISGGLGLGDGTYNYNEQFF | 23 | TRBV19 | TRBD2 | TRBJ2-1 | -
TGTGCCAGCAGCGTAGTGACAAGACGTGGCTACACCTTC | CASSVVTRRGYTF | 13 | TRBV9 | - | TRBJ1-2 | once
TGCAGCGTTGAGGGCGTCTCCTACGAGCAGTACTTC | CSVEGVSYEQYF | 12 | TRBV29-1 | - | TRBJ2-7 | -
TGTGCCAGTAGTATAGGGTCGGGAGGACCCTACAATGAGCAGTTCTTC | CASSIGSGGPYNEQFF | 16 | TRBV19 | TRBD2 | TRBJ2-1 | -
TGTGCCAGCAGCTTGGGACAGGGGGCTTGGAGCAATCAGCCCCAGCATTTT | CASSLGQGAWSNQPQHF | 17 | TRBV5-4 | TRBD1 | TRBJ1-5 | -
TGTGCCAGCAGCCTCGGGACAGTTCCGTACCAAGAGACCCAGTACTTC | CASSLGTVPYQETQYF | 16 | TRBV7-8 | TRBD1 | TRBJ2-5 | -
TGCGCCAGCAGCCACCCCGGATACGAGCAGTACTTC | CASSHPGYEQYF | 12 | TRBV4-1 | - | TRBJ2-7 | few
TGCGCCAGCAGCTTGGGGCGGGCGAACACCGGGGAGCTGTTTTTT | CASSLGRANTGELFF | 15 | TRBV5-1 | - | TRBJ2-2 | -
TGCACCAGCAGCCAAGAATATTTTCAAACAACCCCAAACGGACAGCCCCAGCATTTT | CTSSQEYFQTTPNGQPQHF | 19 | TRBV1 | - | TRBJ1-5 | -
TGTGCCAGTACCCTGGGACAGGGTGGGTTAACAGATACGCAGTATTTT | CASTLGQGGLTDTQYF | 16 | TRBV19 | TRBD1 | TRBJ2-3 | -
TGCGCCAGCAGCTACAGGGGGAACTCCTACGAGCAGTACTTC | CASSYRGNSYEQYF | 14 | TRBV5-1 | TRBD1 | TRBJ2-7 | -
TGTGCCAGCAGTTACGGGACTAACTACGAGCAGTACTTC | CASSYGTNYEQYF | 13 | TRBV6-5 | TRBD2 | TRBJ2-7 | -
TGTGCCAGCAGTGGACCCTACGAGCAGTACTTC | CASSGPYEQYF | 11 | TRBV27 | - | TRBJ2-7 | -
TGTGCCAGCAGTTTAGAGGGCGCCGGGAATCAGCCCCAGCATTTT | CASSLEGAGNQPQHF | 15 | TRBV27 | - | TRBJ1-5 | -
TGTGCCAGCAGCGTAGTTGGAATTGAAGCTTTCTTT | CASSVVGIEAFF | 12 | TRBV9 | - | TRBJ1-1 | -
TGTGCCAGCAGCAAGCTGAACAGGGTCCTTAATGAAAAACTGTTTTTT | CASSKLNRVLNEKLFF | 16 | TRBV21-1 | - | TRBJ1-4 | -
TGTGCCAGCAGCCCACCTGGGGCCTATCAGCCCCAGCATTTT | CASSPPGAYQPQHF | 14 | TRBV28 | - | TRBJ1-5 | -
TGTGCCAGCAGCCCCTTCGGGGGCGGAAACTACGAGCAGTACTTC | CASSPFGGGNYEQYF | 15 | TRBV9 | - | TRBJ2-7 | -
TGTGCCAGCAGATCGGGGTTATCTCAGTTCTTC | CASRSGLSQFF | 11 | TRBV6-5 | - | TRBJ2-1 | -
TGTGCCAGCAGTTTAGGCGGTGGGCTAGCGGGAGGGCCCACCTACAATGAGCAGTTCTTC | CASSLGGGLAGGPTYNEQFF | 20 | TRBV27 | TRBD2 | TRBJ2-1 | -
TGCGCCAGCAGCCATTTCCCGGGACAGGGACCCCTCACTGAAGCTTTCTTT | CASSHFPGQGPLTEAFF | 17 | TRBV4-1 | TRBD1 | TRBJ1-1 | -
TGCGCCAGCAGCCAAGATAGCCTAGCGGGAGCCTACGAGCAGTACTTC | CASSQDSLAGAYEQYF | 16 | TRBV4-1 | TRBD2 | TRBJ2-7 | -
TGTGCCAGCACCACAGGGTTCGGCTACGAGCAGTACTTC | CASTTGFGYEQYF | 13 | TRBV27 | - | TRBJ2-7 | -
TGTGCCAGCAGTGTGACTAGCGGGAGGGGTAACACCGGGGAGCTGTTTTTT | CASSVTSGRGNTGELFF | 17 | TRBV27 | TRBD2 | TRBJ2-2 | -
TGTGCCAGCAGCTCACCGGACTCCTACGAGCAGTACTTC | CASSSPDSYEQYF | 13 | TRBV7-9 | - | TRBJ2-7 | -
TGTGCCAGCAGCTTGGCTGGGGGCGGAGTCTACGAGCAGTACTTC | CASSLAGGGVYEQYF | 15 | TRBV5-6 | - | TRBJ2-7 | -
TGTGCCAGCAGCTTGGAGCCAGGGGAGTCACCCCTCCACTTT | CASSLEPGESPLHF | 14 | TRBV5-8 | - | TRBJ1-6 | -
TGTGCCAGCAGCGTAGCGGTGGCGGGGAGTATATACGAGCAGTACTTC | CASSVAVAGSIYEQYF | 16 | TRBV9 | - | TRBJ2-7 | -
TGTGCCAGCAGCGTAACAGGGGCTAAGAGGGATGAGCAGTTCTTC | CASSVTGAKRDEQFF | 15 | TRBV9 | TRBD1 | TRBJ2-1 | -
TGTGCCAGCAGCTCGGGACTAGCGGAACACAATGAGCAGTTCTTC | CASSSGLAEHNEQFF | 15 | TRBV7-9 | TRBD2 | TRBJ2-1 | -
TGTGCCAGCAGCACGACTAGCGGGAGAGTGGAGACCCAGTACTTC | CASSTTSGRVETQYF | 15 | TRBV27 | TRBD2 | TRBJ2-5 | -
TGTGCCAGCAGCTTAGCCGGCACCTACGAGCAGTACTTC | CASSLAGTYEQYF | 13 | TRBV11-3 | - | TRBJ2-7 | -
TGTGCCAGCAGCTTAGCGGGAGTTCTCACCGGGGAGCTGTTTTTT | CASSLAGVLTGELFF | 15 | TRBV7-9 | - | TRBJ2-2 | once
TGCGCCAGCAGCCAACGTACAGGCAATGAAAAACTGTTTTTT | CASSQRTGNEKLFF | 14 | TRBV4-1 | - | TRBJ1-4 | -
TGTGCCAGCAGCTTAGGCTTCCCTATGGCCGACCAGTACTTC | CASSLGFPMADQYF | 14 | TRBV7-8 | - | TRBJ2-7 | once
TGTGCCAGCAGGGATAACGAGCAGTACTTC | CASRDNEQYF | 10 | TRBV6-1 | - | TRBJ2-7 | -
TGTGCCAGTAGAGTCAGGGATAGCAATCAGCCCCAGCATTTT | CASRVRDSNQPQHF | 14 | TRBV19 | - | TRBJ1-5 | once
TGCAGCGTTGGGGACTCGAGCTACAATGAGCAGTTCTTC | CSVGDSSYNEQFF | 13 | TRBV29-1 | - | TRBJ2-1 | -
TGTGCCAGCAGTGAAGCCTGGGACAGGGGGTACGGAAACACCATATATTTT | CASSEAWDRGYGNTIYF | 17 | TRBV6-1 | TRBD1 | TRBJ1-3 | once
TGCGCCAGCAGCGTAGGCTACGAGCAGTACTTC | CASSVGYEQYF | 11 | TRBV5-1 | - | TRBJ2-7 | -
TGTGCCAGCAGTTCGCCCCCGACTAGCGGGAGCAACGAGCAGTACTTC | CASSSPPTSGSNEQYF | 16 | TRBV27 | TRBD2 | TRBJ2-7 | -
TGTGCCAGCAGTTCTATAGTGTACAATGAGCAGTTCTTC | CASSSIVYNEQFF | 13 | TRBV27 | - | TRBJ2-1 | -
TGTGCCAGCAGCCCCGGGACAGGGGGCACGCAGTACTTC | CASSPGTGGTQYF | 13 | TRBV5-6 | TRBD1 | TRBJ2-7 | few
TGTGCCAGCAGCTTGGTCTTAGCGGGAACCTTGGGAGATACGCAGTATTTT | CASSLVLAGTLGDTQYF | 17 | TRBV5-4 | TRBD2 | TRBJ2-3 | once